Listed below are T cell receptor beta chains from one sample, sequenced in a study of monozygotic twins with inflammatory bowel disease. TCRdb reprocessed the 5' RACE reads and reports one entry per CDR3 protein, with no DNA. The sample holds over 150,000 distinct CDR3 sequences. The specimen was blood. The receptor source for this set is a human donor with ulcerative colitis or Crohn's disease, or a healthy co-twin of an affected twin (not recorded which). Each CDR3 is given with its conserved first and last residue.

>14|TRBV7-2|TRBJ2-5
CASSPRTDRETQYF
>17|TRBV4-1|TRBJ2-2
CASSQSPKLTGTGELFF
>18|TRBV3-1|TRBJ2-3
CASSQEGRRGGRADTQYF
>14|TRBV20-1|TRBJ1-1
CSAKNRGGNTEAFF
>17|TRBV7-6|TRBJ2-1
CASSLRARDLNRGEQFF
>14|TRBV20-1|TRBJ1-2
CSASPQQGIHGYTF
>13|TRBV3-1|TRBJ1-2
CASSQGGAGGYTF
>15|TRBV5-6|TRBJ2-1
CASSSLAATYNEQFF
>16|TRBV19|TRBJ2-1
CASSVGTGTGLNEQFF
>15|TRBV14|TRBJ2-7
CASSQGRGSFYEQYF
>14|TRBV3-1|TRBJ2-1
CASSLASVATGQFF
>13|TRBV18|TRBJ2-7
CASSPGTVYDQYF
>15|TRBV4-2|TRBJ1-5
CASSLSTGVRQPQHF
>17|TRBV3-1|TRBJ1-1
CASSRRVGEVWNTEAFF